The 17 T cell receptor beta chains listed next were all sequenced from one sample in a study of long-term antiretroviral therapy in people with HIV. The run of the v3.0 immunoSEQ assay was at survey level. The table came from immunoSEQ multiplex PCR; TCRdb's copy has only in-frame clones and leaves some out. Among around 37,000 clones listed, 75% to 85% were seen once. The source was unsorted PBMCs, collected 3.3 years after starting antiretroviral therapy. These receptor sequences come from a man aged 18-30 years with HIV.

The chain is built from TRBV5-1 and TRBJ2-7; TRBD1 matches 7 bases. The germline V gene has CDR1 SGHRS and CDR2 YFSETQ. Trimming cost V 4 bases and J 0 bases; bases outside gene matches: 7. The CDR3 totals 15 residues. In DNA form, the CDR3 reads TGCGCCAGCAGCGTCTCCGGGACAGTCTCCTACGAGCAGTACTTC. This encodes CASSVSGTVSYEQYF.

The V and J genes are TRBV13 and TRBJ1-2; D may be TRBD1 (6 bases). The CDR3 runs to 15 residues. Trimming took off 5 bases at V and 5 bases at J, with 18 bases between the two ends. Germline-derived CDR1 and CDR2 are PRHDT and FYEKMQ (reference sequence). CDR3: CASSLGRTVLYGYTF. The CDR3 region has the DNA TGTGCCAGCAGCCTGGGCCGGACAGTTCTATATGGCTACACCTTC.

This chain links TRBV5-1 with TRBJ2-7, with 11 bases matching TRBD2. V shed 4 bases and J 0 bases; nucleotides not matched to a gene: 12. The CDR3 is 18 amino acids. The germline gives CDR1 SGHRS, CDR2 YFSETQ. Here the CDR3 DNA reads TGCGCCAGCAGCCCTCGAGGACTAGCGGGTCCGAGCTCCTACGAGCAGTACTTC. Protein sequence: CASSPRGLAGPSSYEQYF.

As DNA, the CDR3 is TGTGCCAGCCACGAGGGGGGCCGCCCCCATCAGCCCCAGCATTTT. Amino acids: CASHEGGRPHQPQHF. This chain links TRBV27 with TRBJ1-5; possible D gene TRBD1, 6 bases. There are 15 residues in the CDR3. V lost 8 bases to trimming and J lost 5 bases, with 19 bases between them. Looked up from germline, CDR1 is MNHEY and CDR2 is SMNVEV (reference sequence).

The chain has TRBV7-9 and TRBJ2-1, with D perhaps TRBD1 (6 bases). Germline assignment: CDR1 SEHNR and CDR2 FQNEAQ (reference sequence). V was shortened by 0 bases and J by 2 bases, with 11 bases between the two germline ends. The CDR3 has 16 amino acids. The CDR3 DNA is TGTGCCAGCAGCTTAGCGCAGGGGAATCCCTACAATGAGCAGTTCTTC. Translating it yields CASSLAQGNPYNEQFF.

The rearrangement joins TRBV18 to TRBJ2-7; D is undetermined. This CDR3 contains 13 residues. V lost 0 bases, J lost 7 bases, and 10 bases lay in between. The germline V gene encodes CDR1 KGHSH and CDR2 LQKENI. The CDR3 protein is CASSPPVLREQYF. CDR3 nucleotide sequence: TGTGCCAGCTCACCACCGGTTCTCCGTGAGCAGTACTTC. Using reference TRBV18 and TRBJ2-7 for the parts outside the CDR3, the full variable domain is NAGVMQNPRHLVRRRGQEARLRCSPMKGHSHVYWYRQLPEEGLKFMVYLQKENIIDESGMPKERFSAEFPKEGPSILRIQQVVRGDSAAYFCASSPPVLREQYFGPGTRLTVT.

The chain links TRBV4-1 to TRBJ1-2; unclear D gene. The CDR3 contains 17 residues. Germline lookup yields CDR1 MGHRA and CDR2 YSYEKL. V was trimmed by 3 bases and J by 0 bases, leaving 17 bases between them. The CDR3 DNA sequence: TGCGCCAGCAGCCAGGGCTTTACAGAATATTCTAACTATGGCTACACCTTC. It specifies CASSQGFTEYSNYGYTF.

This clone came up a few times. The J gene is TRBJ1-2, the V gene TRBV2; D not certain. Trimming pared 8 bases from V and 0 bases from J, leaving 10 bases between. CDR3 length: 13 residues. CDR1 is SNHLY, CDR2 FYNNEI, per germline. The CDR3 reads CASLLTANYGYTF. CDR3 DNA sequence: TGTGCCAGCCTCCTCACGGCTAACTATGGCTACACCTTC.

This clone has just one count. The V and J genes are TRBV7-9 and TRBJ1-5; D perhaps matches TRBD1 (5 bases). In germline, CDR1 is SEHNR, CDR2 FQNEAQ (reference sequence). Between the trimmed V and J ends, which lost 1 base and 5 bases, there was a span of 15 bases. The CDR3 is made up of 16 amino acids. The CDR3 bases are TGTGCCAGCAGCTTAGAGGGGTCGGGGTCTTATCAGCCCCAGCATTTT. This translates into CASSLEGSGSYQPQHF.

The rearrangement uses TRBV27 and TRBJ2-2; 10 nucleotides align to TRBD2. CDR3 length: 18 residues. Trimming took 4 bases from V and 2 from J; bases not matched to a gene: 10. Germline V CDR1 and CDR2: MNHEY, SMNVEV (reference sequence). The chain's CDR3 is CASSSYLLAGPNTGELFF. In DNA form, the CDR3 reads TGTGCCAGCAGTTCTTACCTACTAGCGGGACCTAACACCGGGGAGCTGTTTTTT.

The chain combines TRBV10-3 with TRBJ2-3; D is perhaps TRBD1 or TRBD2 (5 bases each). The germline V and J ends were trimmed by 6 bases and 2 bases, with 12 bases remaining between them. The CDR3 length is 14 residues. CDR1 is ENHRY and CDR2 is SYGVKD in the germline V gene. CDR3 sequence: CAIRGDGYTDTQYF. CDR3 in DNA: TGTGCCATCAGAGGGGACGGATACACAGATACGCAGTATTTT.

The gene calls are TRBV5-1 and TRBJ2-3, with D perhaps TRBD2 (6 bases). The V end lost 4 bases, the J end lost 2 bases, and 11 bases lay between the germline ends. Germline V gene lookup returns CDR1 SGHRS and CDR2 YFSETQ. The length of the CDR3 is 14 residues. DNA of the CDR3: TGCGCCAGCAGCCCGGGACTTCACACAGATACGCAGTATTTT. Amino acid sequence: CASSPGLHTDTQYF.

This chain connects TRBV5-1 to TRBJ1-2; TRBD1 matches 8 bases. The CDR3 extends over 14 amino acids. J lost 8 bases, V lost 0 bases, and 6 bases had no gene match. The germline gives CDR1 SGHRS, CDR2 YFSETQ. The DNA for the CDR3 is TGCGCCAGCAGCTTGGAGGGACGGACAGGGGGCTACACCTTC. Translation: CASSLEGRTGGYTF.

This clone has only a few counts. The chain carries TRBV7-9 and TRBJ1-1; 7 nucleotides agree with TRBD1. Germline V gene lookup returns CDR1 SEHNR and CDR2 FQNEAQ (reference sequence). The CDR3 is 12 residues long. Losses at the gene ends were 3 bases for V and 11 bases for J; bases not matched to a gene: 6. CDR3 sequence: CASSFGTERAFF. DNA of the CDR3: TGTGCCAGCAGCTTCGGGACAGAACGGGCTTTCTTT.

J is TRBJ2-7 and V is TRBV12-5; tentative D call: TRBD2 (6 bases). Trimming took 1 base from V and 1 from J, leaving 26 bases between them. CDR3 length: 20 residues. Germline V gene data show CDR1 as LGHNT and CDR2 as FRNRAP. The CDR3 nucleotides read TGTGCTAGTGGTTTGGAATTCAGAGGGGCCAGCCGGAGGGATTCCTACGAGCAGTACTTC. It is translated as CASGLEFRGASRRDSYEQYF. The variable domain in full, with the rest retrieved from reference TRBV12-5 and TRBJ2-7, is DARVTQTPRHKVTEMGQEVTMRCQPILGHNTVFWYRQTMMQGLELLAYFRNRAPLDDSGMPKDRFSAEMPDATLATLKIQPSEPRDSAVYFCASGLEFRGASRRDSYEQYFGPGTRLTVT.

The CDR3 nucleotides are TGTGCCAGCAGCTTGGGCGGAAACACCGGGGAGCTGTTTTTT. Residues: CASSLGGNTGELFF. V and J are TRBV7-7 and TRBJ2-2; D gene uncertain. Germline V gene data show CDR1 as SSHAT and CDR2 as FNYEAQ (reference sequence). V lost 3 bases and J lost 2, with 7 bases in between. The CDR3 runs 14 residues. Variable domain in full (rest from reference TRBV7-7 and TRBJ2-2): GAGVSQSPRYKVTKRGQDVTLRCDPISSHATLYWYQQALGQGPEFLTYFNYEAQPDKSGLPSDRFSAERPEGSISTLTIQRTEQRDSAMYRCASSLGGNTGELFFGEGSRLTVL.

J is TRBJ2-7 and V is TRBV9; D is ambiguous. CDR3 length: 15 amino acids. CDR1 and CDR2 from the germline V gene are SGDLS and YYNGEE. Trimming shortened V by 4 bases and J by 3 bases, and 17 bases separated the two germline ends. In DNA form, the CDR3 reads TGTGCCAGCAGCCCTCGCCCATCGAGCGACTACGAGCAGTACTTC. Its protein is CASSPRPSSDYEQYF.